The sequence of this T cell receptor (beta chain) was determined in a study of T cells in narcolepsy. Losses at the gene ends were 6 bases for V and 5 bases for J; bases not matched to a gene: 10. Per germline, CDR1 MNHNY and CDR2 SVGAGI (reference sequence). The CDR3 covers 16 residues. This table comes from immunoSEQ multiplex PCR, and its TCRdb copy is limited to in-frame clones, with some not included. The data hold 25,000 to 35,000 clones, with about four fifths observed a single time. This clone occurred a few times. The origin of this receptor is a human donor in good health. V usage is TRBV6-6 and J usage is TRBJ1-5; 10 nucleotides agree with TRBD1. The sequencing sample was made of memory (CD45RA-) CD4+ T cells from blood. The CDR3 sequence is CASRDFGTGDHQPQHF. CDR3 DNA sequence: TGTGCCAGCAGGGATTTTGGGACAGGGGATCATCAGCCCCAGCATTTT.